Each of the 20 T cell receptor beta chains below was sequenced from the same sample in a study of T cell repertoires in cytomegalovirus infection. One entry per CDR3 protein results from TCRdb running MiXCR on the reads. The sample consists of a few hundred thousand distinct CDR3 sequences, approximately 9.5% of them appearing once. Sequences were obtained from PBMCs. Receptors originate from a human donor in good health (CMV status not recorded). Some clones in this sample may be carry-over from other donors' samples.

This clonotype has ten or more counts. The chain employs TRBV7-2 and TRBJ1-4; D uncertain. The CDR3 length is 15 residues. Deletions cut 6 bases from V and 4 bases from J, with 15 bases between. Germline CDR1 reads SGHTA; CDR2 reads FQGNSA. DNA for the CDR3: TGTGCCAGCAGGTCTAAGGGTCCGAGTAATGAAAAACTGTTTTTT. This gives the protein CASRSKGPSNEKLFF.

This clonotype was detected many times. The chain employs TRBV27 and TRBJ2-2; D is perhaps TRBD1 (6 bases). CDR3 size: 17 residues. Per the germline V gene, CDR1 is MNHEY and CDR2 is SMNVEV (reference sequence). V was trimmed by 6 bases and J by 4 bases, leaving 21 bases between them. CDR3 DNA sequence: TGTGCCAGCAGGCGGACAGCCACGATGGGGGCCACCGGGGAGCTGTTTTTT. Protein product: CASRRTATMGATGELFF.

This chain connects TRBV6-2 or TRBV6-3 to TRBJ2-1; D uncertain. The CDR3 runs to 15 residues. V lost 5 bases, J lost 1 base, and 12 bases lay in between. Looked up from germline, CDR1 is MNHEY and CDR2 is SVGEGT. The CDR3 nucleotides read TGTGCCAGCAGTCCCCGCCTTCTATCCTACAATGAGCAGTTCTTC. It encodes CASSPRLLSYNEQFF.

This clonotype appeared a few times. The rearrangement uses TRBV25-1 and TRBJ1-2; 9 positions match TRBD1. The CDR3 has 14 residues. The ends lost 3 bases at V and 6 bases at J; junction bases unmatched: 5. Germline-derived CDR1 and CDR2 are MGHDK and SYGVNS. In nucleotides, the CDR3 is TGTGCCAGCAGTGACGGGACAGGGTTGGATGGCTACACCTTC. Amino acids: CASSDGTGLDGYTF.

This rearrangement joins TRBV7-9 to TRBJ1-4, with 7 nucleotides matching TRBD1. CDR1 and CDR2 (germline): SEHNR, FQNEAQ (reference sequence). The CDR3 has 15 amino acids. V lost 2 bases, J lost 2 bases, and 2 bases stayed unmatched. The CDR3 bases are TGTGCCAGCAGCTTAAAGGGACAGACTAATGAAAAACTGTTTTTT. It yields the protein CASSLKGQTNEKLFF. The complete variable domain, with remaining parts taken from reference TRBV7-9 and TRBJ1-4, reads DTGVSQNPRHKITKRGQNVTFRCDPISEHNRLYWYRQTLGQGPEFLTYFQNEAQLEKSRLLSDRFSAERPKGSFSTLEIQRTEQGDSAMYLCASSLKGQTNEKLFFGSGTQLSVL.

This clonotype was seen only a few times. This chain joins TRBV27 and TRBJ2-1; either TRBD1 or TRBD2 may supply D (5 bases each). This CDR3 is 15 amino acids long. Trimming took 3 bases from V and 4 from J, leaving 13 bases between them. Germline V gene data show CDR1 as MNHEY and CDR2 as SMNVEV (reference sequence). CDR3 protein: CASSFIRDAYNEQFF. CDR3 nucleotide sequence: TGTGCCAGCAGTTTTATCCGGGACGCTTACAATGAGCAGTTCTTC.

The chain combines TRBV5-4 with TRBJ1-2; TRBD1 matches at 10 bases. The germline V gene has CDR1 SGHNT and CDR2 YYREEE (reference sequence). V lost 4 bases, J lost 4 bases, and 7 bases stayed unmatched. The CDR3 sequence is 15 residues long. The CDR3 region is CASSAWDRGVYGYTF. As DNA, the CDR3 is TGTGCCAGCAGCGCCTGGGACAGGGGCGTCTATGGCTACACCTTC.

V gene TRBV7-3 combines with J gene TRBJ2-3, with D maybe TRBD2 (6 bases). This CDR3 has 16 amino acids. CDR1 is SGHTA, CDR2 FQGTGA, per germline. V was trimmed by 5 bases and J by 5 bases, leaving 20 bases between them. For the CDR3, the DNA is TGTGCCAGCAGCAGAACATTAGCGGCAAACGGAGATACGCAGTATTTT. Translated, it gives CASSRTLAANGDTQYF.

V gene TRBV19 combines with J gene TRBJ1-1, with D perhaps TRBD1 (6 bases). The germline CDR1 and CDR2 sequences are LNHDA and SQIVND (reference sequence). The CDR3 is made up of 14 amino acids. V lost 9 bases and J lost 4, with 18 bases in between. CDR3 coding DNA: TGTGCCAGCTTTAAACAGGGATCGGGCACTGAAGCTTTCTTT. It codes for CASFKQGSGTEAFF.

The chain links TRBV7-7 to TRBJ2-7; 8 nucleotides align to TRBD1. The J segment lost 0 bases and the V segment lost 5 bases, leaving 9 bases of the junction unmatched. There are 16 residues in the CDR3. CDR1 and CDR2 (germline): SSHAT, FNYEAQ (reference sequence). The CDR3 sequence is CASSPSDRVDSYEQYF. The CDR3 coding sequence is TGTGCCAGCAGCCCCTCGGACAGGGTCGACTCCTACGAGCAGTACTTC. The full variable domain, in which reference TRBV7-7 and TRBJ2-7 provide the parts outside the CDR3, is GAGVSQSPRYKVTKRGQDVTLRCDPISSHATLYWYQQALGQGPEFLTYFNYEAQPDKSGLPSDRFSAERPEGSISTLTIQRTEQRDSAMYRCASSPSDRVDSYEQYFGPGTRLTVT.

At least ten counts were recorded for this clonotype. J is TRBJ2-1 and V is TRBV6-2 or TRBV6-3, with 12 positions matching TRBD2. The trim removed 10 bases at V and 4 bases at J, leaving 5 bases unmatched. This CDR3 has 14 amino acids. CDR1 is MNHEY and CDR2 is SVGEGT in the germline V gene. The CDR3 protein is CAILAGGGYNEQFF. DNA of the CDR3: TGTGCCATCCTAGCGGGAGGGGGGTACAATGAGCAGTTCTTC.

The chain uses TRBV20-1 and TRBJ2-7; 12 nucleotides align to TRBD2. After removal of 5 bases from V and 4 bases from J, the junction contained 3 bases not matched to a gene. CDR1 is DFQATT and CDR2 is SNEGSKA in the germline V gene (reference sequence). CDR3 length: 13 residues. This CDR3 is CSAGGLAGYEQYF. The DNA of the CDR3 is TGCAGTGCTGGGGGACTAGCGGGTTACGAGCAGTACTTC.

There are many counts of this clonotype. The CDR3 protein is CASSLDHVTYEQYF. The CDR3 nucleotides read TGTGCCAGCAGCTTAGATCATGTTACCTACGAGCAGTACTTC. J is TRBJ2-7 and V is TRBV11-2; D gene ambiguous. Germline CDR1 and CDR2: SGHAT and FQNNGV. Trimming shortened V by 0 bases and J by 2 bases, and 8 bases separated the two germline ends. The CDR3 is 14 amino acids.

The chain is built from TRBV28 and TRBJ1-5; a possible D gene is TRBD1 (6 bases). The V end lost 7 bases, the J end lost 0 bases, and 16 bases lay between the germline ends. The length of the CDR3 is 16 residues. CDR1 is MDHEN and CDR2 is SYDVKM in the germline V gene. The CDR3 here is CASNNPGGHSNQPQHF. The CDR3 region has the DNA TGTGCCAGCAATAACCCTGGGGGACATAGCAATCAGCCCCAGCATTTT. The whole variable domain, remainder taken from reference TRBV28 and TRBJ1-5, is DVKVTQSSRYLVKRTGEKVFLECVQDMDHENMFWYRQDPGLGLRLIYFSYDVKMKEKGDIPEGYSVSREKKERFSLILESASTNQTSMYLCASNNPGGHSNQPQHFGDGTRLSIL.

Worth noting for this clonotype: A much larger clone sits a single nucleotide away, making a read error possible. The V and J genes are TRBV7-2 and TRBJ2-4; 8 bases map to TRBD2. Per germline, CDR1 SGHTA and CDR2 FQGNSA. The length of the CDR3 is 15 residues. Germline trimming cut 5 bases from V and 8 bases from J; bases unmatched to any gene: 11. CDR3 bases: TGTGCCAGCAGCAAGCCCGGGGGGGGCTTTGACATTCAGTACTTC. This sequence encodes CASSKPGGGFDIQYF.

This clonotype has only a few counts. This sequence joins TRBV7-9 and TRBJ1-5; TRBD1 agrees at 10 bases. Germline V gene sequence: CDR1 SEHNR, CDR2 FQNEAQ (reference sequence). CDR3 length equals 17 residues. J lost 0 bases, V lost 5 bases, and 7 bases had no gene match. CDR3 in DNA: TGTGCCAGCAGCCATGGGACAGGGGATTATAGCAATCAGCCCCAGCATTTT. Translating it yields CASSHGTGDYSNQPQHF.

CDR3 protein: CAIRTSGGVDTQYF. The CDR3 DNA reads as TGTGCCATCAGGACTAGCGGGGGTGTAGATACGCAGTATTTT. The chain has TRBV10-3 and TRBJ2-3; the match to TRBD2 covers 12 bases. Per the germline V gene, CDR1 is ENHRY and CDR2 is SYGVKD. The CDR3 length is 14 residues. With 6 bases clipped from V and 5 bases from J, the junction kept 3 bases outside the gene matches.

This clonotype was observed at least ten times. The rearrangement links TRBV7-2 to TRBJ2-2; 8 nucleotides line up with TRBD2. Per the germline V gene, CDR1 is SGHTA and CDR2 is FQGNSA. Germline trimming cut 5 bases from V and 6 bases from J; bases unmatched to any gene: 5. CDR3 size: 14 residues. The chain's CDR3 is CASSPRGAAGELFF. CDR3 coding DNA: TGTGCCAGCAGCCCGCGGGGGGCCGCCGGGGAGCTGTTTTTT.

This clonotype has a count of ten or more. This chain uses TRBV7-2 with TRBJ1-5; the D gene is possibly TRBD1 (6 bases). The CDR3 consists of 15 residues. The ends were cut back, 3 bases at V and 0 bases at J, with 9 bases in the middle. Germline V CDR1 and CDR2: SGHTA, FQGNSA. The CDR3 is CASSLGTHSNQPQHF. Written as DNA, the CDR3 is TGTGCCAGCAGCTTGGGGACACATAGCAATCAGCCCCAGCATTTT.

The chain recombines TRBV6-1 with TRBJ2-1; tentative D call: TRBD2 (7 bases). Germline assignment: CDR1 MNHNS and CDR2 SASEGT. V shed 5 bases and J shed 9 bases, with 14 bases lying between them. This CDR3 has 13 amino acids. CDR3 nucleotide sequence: TGTGCCAGCAGTTTCGGGGGCGGGGGTGAGCAGTTCTTC. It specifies CASSFGGGGEQFF.